This TCR beta chain was sequenced in a study of blood T cells in healthy people across ages (dated by TCRdb to 2015 to 2017). Study-level background: In model experiments, template switching captured roughly one uniquely barcoded TCR beta cDNA molecule for every two T cells. To avoid experimental bias, donors of different ages were spread randomly across the sequencing lanes. Using the same blood draw, the study looked at two additional independent replicas of 1 million unique cDNA reads for two donors, one aged 18 to 30 and the other aged 80 or older. The study measured age-related changes in TCR beta repertoire diversity using deep sequencing normalized with unique cDNA molecular identifiers. Four age groups were formed from the donors: young (average about 17 years), middle-aged (around 37), aged (about 68) and long-lived (82). Paper-wide results and their limitations: Estimates of total diversity based on one million sequenced T cells were regarded as lower bounds and as underestimates. Compared with the aged group, more naive CD4+ T cells, fewer expanded clones and increased TCR diversity were shown by the long-lived group, suggesting age selection. Because donor CMV infection status was unknown, age-related changes in expanded clonotypes were potentially confounded. Since profiling was done on bulk unsorted PBMCs, naive and antigen-experienced compartments could not be conclusively compared. There was a strong correlation between observed TCR beta diversity and the percentage of naive T cells measured by flow cytometry. As age increased, observed TCR beta diversity per million T cells dropped in a roughly linear way, and a significant reduction was already evident by age about 40.

Only a few counts were recorded for this clonotype. Its antigen remains unidentified. Base qualities are missing; no much larger clone stands one base away. The CDR3 numbers 15 residues from cysteine through phenylalanine. Only CDR3 DNA remains: 45 bases, in frame from the first base. Unmatched junction bases come to 5, with V trimmed by 2 bases and J by 0 bases. CDR1 and CDR2 (DFQATT, SNEGSKA) derive from the germline V gene (reference sequence). Receptor amplification or capture employed 5' RACE. The instrument was an Illumina HiSeq 2500. A second PCR of roughly 7 to 11 cycles was performed with a sample-barcoded 5' primer and a J-beta primer mix. Each TCR beta cDNA molecule received a unique molecular identifier from a template-switch 5' adaptor carrying 12 random nucleotides. Each sample yielded at least 3 million CDR3-containing paired-end reads. All of the RNA was converted into first-strand cDNA using the Mint cDNA synthesis kit, with a TRBC-specific oligonucleotide serving as the primer. Following uracil-DNA glycosylase treatment, all cDNA underwent a first 18-cycle PCR with the universal primers M1SS and BC2_uni_R. The authors processed their data as follows. Each sample was normalized by randomly selecting 1 million high-quality reads, each carrying a distinct molecular identifier. Reads with shared molecular identifiers were discarded instead of being binned into consensus sequences. CDR3 identification, clonotype clustering and error correction used MiTCR with a Q25 quality threshold and the strictest error-elimination algorithm. A nonparametric unseen species model using Euler transformation provided a lower-bound estimate of total TCR beta diversity. TCRdb passed the public sequencing reads through fastp at Q25 and MiXCR, retaining productive beta sequences. Duplicate CDR3 protein sequences are folded into a single record with the most common DNA and genes. These V and J calls originate from TCRdb's pipeline instead of the authors' own analysis. The sample yields some 640,000 distinct CDR3 sequences; approximately 49% were counted once. The ten top clones hold under 35% of the sample.

The donors were roughly 38 Caucasian individuals from Russia, aged roughly 6 to 100 years, who were systemically healthy. About 10 milliliters of peripheral blood were collected from each donor into EDTA-treated Vacutainer tubes. Ficoll-Paque density-gradient centrifugation was used to isolate PBMCs, with at least 6 million per sample. Total RNA, at least 6 micrograms per sample, was extracted from PBMCs with Trizol reagent. Naive CD45RAhigh/CD27high T cell percentages were measured by flow cytometry on a PBMC aliquot from every donor. The sequence derives from a woman aged 55-69 years in good health. The chain uses TRBV20-1 and TRBJ2-7, with 9 junctional bases fitting TRBD2. What was sequenced was blood. Here the CDR3 is given as CSARKLTSGSYEQYF. The DNA is as follows: TGCAGTGCTAGAAAATTGACTAGCGGCTCCTACGAGCAGTACTTC.